This T cell receptor beta chain was captured by sequencing in a study of T-cell memory formation after mild COVID-19. Remarks on this clonotype: Its antigen remains unknown.

TCRdb reprocessed the 5' RACE reads via MiXCR and lists one record per CDR3 protein. The sample carries about 130,000 distinct CDR3 sequences, approximately 6.2% recorded once. Study-level points and caveats: For contracting clones, CD4+ ones sat mainly in CM and EM, CD8+ in EMRA.

Sequencing was done on a sample of PBMCs or a T cell subset sorted from them (not recorded which). The source of this sequence is an adult woman who had mild COVID-19 (a few samples of this study predate the infection). Cell type and time point are not known.

The CDR3 loop is CASSRRWNTEAFF. DNA of the CDR3: TGTGCCAGCAGCCGTCGGTGGAACACTGAAGCTTTCTTT. The chain uses TRBV3-1 and TRBJ1-1; D ambiguous. Germline assignment: CDR1 LGHDT and CDR2 YNNKEL (reference sequence). The V and J ends lost 4 bases and 1 base respectively, with 7 bases between them. The CDR3 sequence is 13 residues long.